The next 21 T cell receptor beta chains were all read from a single sample in a study of cytomegalovirus exposure and HLA in healthy donors. 60 Vbeta and 13 Jbeta primers were used in PCR. The data were produced by immunoSEQ multiplex PCR, yet TCRdb's version contains in-frame clones alone and is incomplete. The table includes under 200,000 clones, 75% to 85% detected once. The specimen sequenced was PBMCs. The receptor source for this set is a man between 25 and 39 years old in good health and CMV-seronegative.

The chain couples TRBV2 to TRBJ2-7; D not resolved. The CDR3 length is 12 residues. The ends were cut back, 5 bases at V and 0 bases at J, with 5 bases in the middle. CDR1 SNHLY and CDR2 FYNNEI come from the germline V gene. The CDR3: CASSLISYEQYF. As DNA, the CDR3 is TGTGCCAGCAGTCTTATCTCCTACGAGCAGTACTTC.

This sequence joins TRBV9 and TRBJ2-6, with D possibly TRBD2 on 5 matching bases. V was pared by 3 bases and J by 0 bases, with 22 bases between. The CDR3 runs 20 residues. Germline V gene sequence: CDR1 SGDLS, CDR2 YYNGEE. Here the CDR3 DNA reads TGTGCCAGCAGCGCCCACCCGGGATTTTCACTAACCTCTGGGGCCAACGTCCTGACTTTC. Its translation is CASSAHPGFSLTSGANVLTF. The full variable domain, completed using reference TRBV9 and TRBJ2-6, is DSGVTQTPKHLITATGQRVTLRCSPRSGDLSVYWYQQSLDQGLQFLIQYYNGEERAKGNILERFSAQQFPDLHSELNLSSLELGDSALYFCASSAHPGFSLTSGANVLTFGAGSRLTVL.

The V and J genes are TRBV10-1 and TRBJ2-2; the match to TRBD1 covers 8 bases. V gave up 7 bases and J gave up 2 bases; unmatched junction bases: 6. The germline V gene encodes CDR1 WNHNN and CDR2 SYGVQD (reference sequence). The CDR3 loop spans 15 amino acids. CDR3 sequence: CASTGQGLNTGELFF. CDR3 in DNA: TGCGCCAGCACAGGACAGGGCCTTAACACCGGGGAGCTGTTTTTT.

The chain links TRBV27 to TRBJ1-2; TRBD1 is a possible D gene (5 bases). Trimming cost V 5 bases and J 8 bases, with 15 bases left between them. Germline-derived CDR1 and CDR2 are MNHEY and SMNVEV (reference sequence). The CDR3 runs 13 residues. This chain's CDR3 is CASSPLRDSGYTF. The CDR3, as DNA: TGTGCCAGCAGTCCCCTCCGTGACAGCGGCTACACCTTC.

The V and J genes are TRBV7-2 and TRBJ2-1; 10 nucleotides match TRBD2. Losses at the gene ends were 2 bases for V and 4 bases for J; bases not matched to a gene: 8. From germline, CDR1 is SGHTA and CDR2 FQGNSA. CDR3 length: 17 residues. The CDR3 DNA sequence: TGTGCCAGCAGCTTAAATGCCCCGACTAGCGGGTACAATGAGCAGTTCTTC. Protein: CASSLNAPTSGYNEQFF.

This clone was observed a few times. As DNA, the CDR3 is TGTGCCACCCTCGAACTGGACAGGCAGTATTTT. Protein sequence: CATLELDRQYF. The chain carries TRBV2 and TRBJ2-3, with a possible D match to TRBD1 (6 bases). The CDR3 runs to 11 residues. From germline, CDR1 is SNHLY and CDR2 FYNNEI. V gave up 10 bases and J gave up 11 bases, with 16 bases separating them.

The rearrangement joins TRBV6-5 to TRBJ1-4, with D unresolved. The CDR3 extends over 13 amino acids. The germline CDR1 and CDR2 sequences are MNHEY and SVGAGI. Trimming stripped 0 bases from V and 11 bases from J, with 10 bases between. The DNA of the CDR3 is TGTGCCAGCAGTTACTCGTCAGGTGGTAAACTGTTTTTT. The encoded protein is CASSYSSGGKLFF.

The chain has TRBV28 and TRBJ2-1; TRBD2 agrees at 12 bases. The germline gives CDR1 MDHEN, CDR2 SYDVKM. The CDR3 loop spans 19 amino acids. V shed 3 bases, J shed 4 bases, and the junction held 13 bases outside the gene matches. CDR3 in amino acids: CASSFPSGGARVGYNEQFF. The CDR3 DNA reads as TGTGCCAGCAGTTTTCCTAGCGGGGGGGCCCGGGTGGGGTACAATGAGCAGTTCTTC.

The rearrangement links TRBV6-5 to TRBJ1-2; D is unresolved. CDR1 is MNHEY, CDR2 SVGAGI, per germline. With 8 bases removed from V and 7 bases from J, the gap between germline ends came to 17 bases. CDR3 size: 13 residues. The CDR3 reads CASLSGLTFGYTF. In nucleotides, the CDR3 is TGTGCCAGCCTGAGCGGGCTAACTTTTGGCTACACCTTC.

V and J are TRBV27 and TRBJ1-1; weak D call: TRBD1 (6 bases). V dropped 9 bases and J dropped 6 bases, with 20 bases sitting between them. CDR3 length: 14 residues. The V gene's germline CDR1 is MNHEY and CDR2 SMNVEV (reference sequence). The CDR3 DNA follows: TGTGCCAGTCTCCCAAGGGGGGGGCTATCTGAAGCTTTCTTT. This translates into CASLPRGGLSEAFF.

The chain links TRBV15 to TRBJ2-7; D gene uncertain. The CDR3 has 14 amino acids. Germline loops: CDR1 LNHNV, CDR2 YYDKDF (reference sequence). The germline V and J ends were trimmed by 0 bases and 4 bases, with 10 bases remaining between them. For the CDR3, the DNA is TGTGCCACCAGCAGAGACGTTAACACGTACGAGCAGTACTTC. Translation gives CATSRDVNTYEQYF.

The V gene is TRBV19, the J gene TRBJ2-7; D ambiguous. Looked up from germline, CDR1 is LNHDA and CDR2 is SQIVND (reference sequence). V was clipped by 3 bases and J by 6 bases, with 18 bases between them. This CDR3 is 15 amino acids long. DNA of the CDR3: TGTGCCAGTAGTATTCGAACCACTCCTTCGGGCGAGCAGTACTTC. Amino acid sequence: CASSIRTTPSGEQYF.

The J gene is TRBJ2-1, the V gene TRBV29-1, with 7 nucleotides matching TRBD1. CDR1 is SQVTM, CDR2 ANQGSEA, per germline. This CDR3 has 16 residues. V lost 3 bases and J lost 0; bases outside the gene matches: 8. CDR3 sequence (DNA): TGCAGCGTTGAGGACAGGTCACCGAGCTCCTACAATGAGCAGTTCTTC. As protein: CSVEDRSPSSYNEQFF.

V usage is TRBV30 and J usage is TRBJ1-1; 9 nucleotides agree with TRBD1. J lost 7 bases, V lost 5 bases, and 8 bases had no gene match. CDR1 is GTSNPN and CDR2 is SVGIG in the germline V gene (reference sequence). The length of the CDR3 is 13 residues. The CDR3 loop is CAWGWRQGGEAFF. The CDR3 DNA reads TGTGCCTGGGGATGGAGACAGGGGGGTGAAGCTTTCTTT.

This clone was observed a single time. The chain links TRBV28 to TRBJ2-7, with 9 bases matching TRBD2. Unmatched junction bases numbered 7, after V lost 5 bases and J lost 2 bases. Germline lookup yields CDR1 MDHEN and CDR2 SYDVKM. This CDR3 contains 15 residues. CDR3 region: CASSPPAGGPYEQYF. The CDR3 DNA reads TGTGCCAGCAGTCCCCCAGCGGGAGGACCCTACGAGCAGTACTTC.

Comment on this clone: Other DNA sequences within the sample encode an identical CDR3. The chain is built from TRBV5-1 and TRBJ2-7; D is possibly TRBD2 (5 bases). Germline V gives CDR1 SGHRS, CDR2 YFSETQ. This CDR3 is 11 amino acids long. Trimming removed 0 bases at V and 7 bases at J, with 5 bases between. CDR3 region: CASSLAGEQYF. CDR3 coding DNA: TGCGCCAGCAGCTTGGCGGGGGAGCAGTACTTC.

The chain has TRBV5-1 and TRBJ1-1; no firm D call. The germline V gene encodes CDR1 SGHRS and CDR2 YFSETQ. V lost 2 bases to trimming and J lost 0 bases, with 14 bases between them. This CDR3 contains 16 residues. CDR3: CASSLNSKRLNTEAFF. CDR3 nucleotides: TGCGCCAGCAGCTTAAATAGCAAAAGACTGAACACTGAAGCTTTCTTT.

V is TRBV5-4 and J is TRBJ1-5; D is unclear. Germline CDR1 SGHNT, CDR2 YYREEE (reference sequence). The length of the CDR3 is 14 residues. V shed 4 bases and J shed 5 bases, with 13 bases lying between them. The CDR3 reads CASSREYVHQPQHF. CDR3 in DNA: TGTGCCAGCAGCCGAGAGTACGTCCATCAGCCCCAGCATTTT.

V is TRBV13 and J is TRBJ2-5, with D tentatively TRBD1 (5 bases). Germline V gene data show CDR1 as PRHDT and CDR2 as FYEKMQ (reference sequence). The CDR3 is 13 residues long. V lost 3 bases to trimming and J lost 2 bases, with 7 bases between them. As DNA, the CDR3 is TGTGCCAGCAGCTTGACAGAGCAAGAGACCCAGTACTTC. Translated: CASSLTEQETQYF. Based on the CDR3 plus reference TRBV13 and TRBJ2-5, the full variable domain is AAGVIQSPRHLIKEKRETATLKCYPIPRHDTVYWYQQGPGQDPQFLISFYEKMQSDKGSIPDRFSAQQFSDYHSELNMSSLELGDSALYFCASSLTEQETQYFGPGTRLLVL.

The chain carries TRBV7-2 and TRBJ2-3, with D unresolved. Trimming took off 4 bases at V and 3 bases at J, with 5 bases between the two ends. CDR1 SGHTA and CDR2 FQGNSA come from the germline V gene. The CDR3 spans 12 residues. CDR3 loop: CASSSRTDTQYF. The DNA of the CDR3 is TGTGCCAGCAGCTCTCGTACAGATACGCAGTATTTT.

This rearrangement joins TRBV6-5 to TRBJ2-7, with 11 nucleotides matching TRBD1. The V gene end was trimmed by 1 base and the J gene end by 6 bases; junction bases not matched to a gene: 5. In germline, CDR1 is MNHEY, CDR2 SVGAGI. The CDR3 spans 15 residues. The chain's CDR3 is CASSYFGQGASEQYF. CDR3 DNA sequence: TGTGCCAGCAGTTACTTCGGACAGGGGGCAAGCGAGCAGTACTTC.